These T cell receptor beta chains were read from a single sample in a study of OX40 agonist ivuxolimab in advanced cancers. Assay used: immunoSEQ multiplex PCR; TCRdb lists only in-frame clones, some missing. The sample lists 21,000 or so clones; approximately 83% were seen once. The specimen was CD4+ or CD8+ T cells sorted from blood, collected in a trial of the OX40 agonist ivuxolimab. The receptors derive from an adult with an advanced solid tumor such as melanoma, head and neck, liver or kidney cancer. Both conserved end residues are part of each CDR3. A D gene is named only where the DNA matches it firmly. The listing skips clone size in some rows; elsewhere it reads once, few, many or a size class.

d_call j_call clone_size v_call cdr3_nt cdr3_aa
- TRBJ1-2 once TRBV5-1 TGCGCCAGCAGTGACCGACAGACCAACTTTGGCTACACCTTC CASSDRQTNFGYTF
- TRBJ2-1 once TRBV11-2 TGTGCCAGCAGCTCAATGGGCAATGAGCAGTTCTTC CASSSMGNEQFF
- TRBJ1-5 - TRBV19 TGTGCCAGTAAACAGGGAGGCCAGCCCCAGCATTTT CASKQGGQPQHF
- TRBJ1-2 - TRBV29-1 TGCAGCGTTGAAGATCCAGGACAGTCAAGGGTGAGCTATGGCTACACCTTC CSVEDPGQSRVSYGYTF
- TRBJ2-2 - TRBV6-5 TGTGCCAGCAGTTACTCGATCGGGGTTCAAACCGGGGAGCTGTTTTTT CASSYSIGVQTGELFF
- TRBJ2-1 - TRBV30 TGTGCCTGGGCCCGGGGTGTTCCCTACAATGAGCAGTTCTTC CAWARGVPYNEQFF
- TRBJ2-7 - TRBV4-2 TGTGCCAGCAGCCAAGGCTCTCGGGAGCAGTACTTC CASSQGSREQYF
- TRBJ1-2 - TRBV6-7 TGTGCCAGCAGATGGGGGGCGAACTATGGCTACACCTTC CASRWGANYGYTF
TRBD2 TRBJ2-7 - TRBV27 TGTGCCAGCAGTTTATCCCTAGCGGAGAACTCCTACGAGCAGTACTTC CASSLSLAENSYEQYF
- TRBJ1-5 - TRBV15 TGTGCCACCAGCAGAGATATGGGGGGGAGCAATCAGCCCCAGCATTTT CATSRDMGGSNQPQHF
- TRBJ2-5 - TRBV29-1 TGCAGCTCCTGGGGAGTACAAGAGACCCAGTACTTC CSSWGVQETQYF
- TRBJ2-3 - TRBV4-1 TGTGCCAGCAGCCAAGGACAGTACCGCACAGATACGCAGTATTTT CASSQGQYRTDTQYF
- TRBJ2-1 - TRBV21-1 TGTGCCAGCAGCCAAACTAGCGGGAGGACTCGAATATACAATGAGCAGTTCTTC CASSQTSGRTRIYNEQFF
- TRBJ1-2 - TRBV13 TGTGCCAGCAGTCCTTATGGGTCCTATGGCTACACCTTC CASSPYGSYGYTF
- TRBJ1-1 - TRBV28 TGTGCCAGCAGTCCGACAGTGGGACGGGACACTGAAGCTTTCTTT CASSPTVGRDTEAFF
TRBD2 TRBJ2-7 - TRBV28 TGTGCCAGCAGTGGAGGACTAGGCCCCTACGAGCAGTACTTC CASSGGLGPYEQYF
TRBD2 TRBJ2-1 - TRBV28 TGTGCCAGCAGACTGGGACTAGCGGGAAACAATGAGCAGTTCTTC CASRLGLAGNNEQFF
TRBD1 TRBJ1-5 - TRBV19 TGTGCCAGTCTCTTCCTGGGGACAGGGAAGGATCAGCCCCAGCATTTT CASLFLGTGKDQPQHF
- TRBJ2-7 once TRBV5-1 TGCGCCAGCAGCTCACGAGGCTACGAGCAGTACTTC CASSSRGYEQYF
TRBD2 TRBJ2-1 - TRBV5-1 TGCGCCAGCAGCCCGGGACTAGCGGAGCGCAATGAGCAGTTCTTC CASSPGLAERNEQFF
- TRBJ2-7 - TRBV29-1 TGCAGCGTGCGAGTGGGCAAAGCGTCCCACTACGAGCAGTACTTC CSVRVGKASHYEQYF
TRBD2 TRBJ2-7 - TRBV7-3 TGTGCCAGCAGCTCAACCCCGACTAGCGGGAGGCACGACGAGCAGTACTTC CASSSTPTSGRHDEQYF
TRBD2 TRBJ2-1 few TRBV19 TGTGCCAGTACTATAGCGGGAGGGGGGTACAATGAGCAGTTCTTC CASTIAGGGYNEQFF
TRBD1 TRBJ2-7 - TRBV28 TGTGCCAGCAGTCCCCTAACAGGGGCTAGCTCCTACGAGCAGTACTTC CASSPLTGASSYEQYF
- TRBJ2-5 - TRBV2 TGTGCCAGCAGTGAAGGATCGGGCGGCCAAGAGACCCAGTACTTC CASSEGSGGQETQYF
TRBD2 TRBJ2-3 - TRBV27 TGTGCCAGCAGTCCGGGACTAGCGGGAGGCACAGATACGCAGTATTTT CASSPGLAGGTDTQYF
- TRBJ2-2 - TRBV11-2 TGTGCCAGCAGCCTAATTATAGGGGGCGGGGAGCTGTTTTTT CASSLIIGGGELFF
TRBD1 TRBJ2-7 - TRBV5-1 TGCGCCAGCAGCCCCTGGCCGGGGGGACAGGGGGCACAAGAGCAGTACTTC CASSPWPGGQGAQEQYF
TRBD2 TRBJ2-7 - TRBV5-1 TGCGCCAGCAGCTTGGGACTAGCGTCTTACCACGAGCAGTACTTC CASSLGLASYHEQYF
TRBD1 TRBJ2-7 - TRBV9 TGTGCCAGCAGCGTAGGGGGACAGGTTTCCTACGAGCAGTACTTC CASSVGGQVSYEQYF
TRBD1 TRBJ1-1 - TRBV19 TGTGCCAGTAGTCTATCCGACAGGGAAACTGAAGCTTTCTTT CASSLSDRETEAFF
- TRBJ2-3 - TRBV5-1 TGCGCCAGCAGCTCCCAAGGGCGGGGCACAGATACGCAGTATTTT CASSSQGRGTDTQYF
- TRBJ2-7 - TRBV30 TGTGCCTGGAGTGACGAGGGACTTAAATACGAGCAGTACTTC CAWSDEGLKYEQYF
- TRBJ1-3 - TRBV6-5 TGTGCCAGCAGTCCATGGGAAGGGTCTGGAAACACCATATATTTT CASSPWEGSGNTIYF
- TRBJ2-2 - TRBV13 TGTGCCAGCAGCTCAACCCGGGAGAACACCGGGGAGCTGTTTTTT CASSSTRENTGELFF
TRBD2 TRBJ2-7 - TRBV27 TGTGCCAGCAGTTTGGGACTAGCCAGCGAGCAGTACTTC CASSLGLASEQYF
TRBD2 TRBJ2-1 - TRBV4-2 TGTGCCAGCAGCCAAGATCGCGAACCTAGCGGGAGGGTAGACAATGAGCAGTTCTTC CASSQDREPSGRVDNEQFF